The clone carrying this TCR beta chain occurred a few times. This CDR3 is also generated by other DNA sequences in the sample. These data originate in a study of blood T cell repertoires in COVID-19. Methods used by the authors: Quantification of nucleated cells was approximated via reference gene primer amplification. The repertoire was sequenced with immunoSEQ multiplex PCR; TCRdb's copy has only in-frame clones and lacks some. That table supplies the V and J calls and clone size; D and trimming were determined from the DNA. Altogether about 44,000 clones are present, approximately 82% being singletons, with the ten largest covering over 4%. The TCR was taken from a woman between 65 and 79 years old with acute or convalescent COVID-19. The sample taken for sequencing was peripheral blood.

CDR3 in amino acids: CASSVEQRTDTQYF. CDR3 coding DNA: TGTGCCAGCAGCGTAGAGCAGAGGACAGATACGCAGTATTTT. V usage is TRBV9 and J usage is TRBJ2-3; the D is unclear. Germline V gene sequence: CDR1 SGDLS, CDR2 YYNGEE. The CDR3 extends over 14 amino acids. V was cut by 0 bases and J by 3 bases, with 8 bases left in between.